The 23 T cell receptor beta chains below come from one sample, sequenced in a study of post-analysis software for immune sequencing data (dated by TCRdb to about 2015). The study at large found these results: Patients showed significantly higher frequencies than controls for a handful of TRBV segments, among them TRBV5-6, TRBV5-1 and TRBV20-1.

No antigen is known for these receptors. Library generation was performed with PCR. TCRdb names Illumina HiSeq 2500 as the instrument used. To reduce PCR and sequencing biases, unique molecular identifiers were built into the TCR beta cDNA libraries. The public reads were run again by TCRdb, first through fastp at Q25 and then through MiXCR, and only productive beta chains were kept. Every entry covers one CDR3 protein and lists the most common genes and DNA from its rows. For this sample there are fewer than 850,000 distinct CDR3 sequences; just under 30% appear just once. The ten largest clones capture 0.55% to 0.65% of the sample. The sequencing input was blood. The receptors here all came from a girl under 18 with multiple sclerosis.

The chain uses TRBV7-9 and TRBJ2-5; 7 positions match TRBD1. Germline V gene lookup returns CDR1 SEHNR and CDR2 FQNEAQ (reference sequence). The CDR3 length is 14 residues. Trimming took 5 bases from V and 2 from J; bases not matched to a gene: 5. The CDR3 protein is CASSARQGQETQYF. The CDR3 DNA sequence: TGTGCCAGCAGCGCCCGACAGGGACAAGAGACCCAGTACTTC.

This clonotype was recorded a few times. The chain is built from TRBV20-1 and TRBJ1-5, with D possibly TRBD1 on 5 matching bases. The CDR3 totals 12 residues. V was shortened by 4 bases and J by 4 bases, with 8 bases between the two germline ends. Germline CDR1 reads DFQATT; CDR2 reads SNEGSKA (reference sequence). The CDR3 coding sequence is TGCAGTGCTATAAAGGGGAATCAGCCCCAGCATTTT. Its protein is CSAIKGNQPQHF.

This clonotype appeared a few times. The DNA for the CDR3 is TGTGCCAGCAGCCAAGAACGACAGGGACTTTCACCCCTCCACTTT. Translating gives CASSQERQGLSPLHF. The chain joins TRBV3-1 to TRBJ1-6, with 7 positions matching TRBD1. The CDR3 runs 15 residues. Germline trimming cut 0 bases from V and 9 bases from J; bases unmatched to any gene: 5. CDR1 is LGHDT and CDR2 is YNNKEL in the germline V gene (reference sequence). The variable domain in full, with the rest retrieved from reference TRBV3-1 and TRBJ1-6, is DTAVSQTPKYLVTQMGNDKSIKCEQNLGHDTMYWYKQDSKKFLKIMFSYNNKELIINETVPNRFSPKSPDKAHLNLHINSLELGDSAVYFCASSQERQGLSPLHFGNGTRLTVT.

This clonotype was observed a handful of times. This chain connects TRBV7-2 to TRBJ1-1, with no clear D. Germline assignment: CDR1 SGHTA and CDR2 FQGNSA. CDR3 length: 14 residues. V was clipped by 3 bases and J by 6 bases, with 14 bases between them. Written as DNA, the CDR3 is TGTGCCAGCAGCTTGGCGGTCCAGCCCCCTGAAGCTTTCTTT. It yields the protein CASSLAVQPPEAFF.

This chain connects TRBV7-9 to TRBJ2-7; D gene unclear. The ends were cut back, 5 bases at V and 1 base at J, with 12 bases in the middle. Germline lookup yields CDR1 SEHNR and CDR2 FQNEAQ (reference sequence). The CDR3 runs 14 residues. CDR3 nucleotides: TGTGCCAGCAGCCGTATGGGTGGTTCCTACGAGCAGTACTTC. It translates to CASSRMGGSYEQYF.

The chain uses TRBV7-2 and TRBJ2-7; maybe TRBD1 (6 bases). Trimming stripped 3 bases from V and 10 bases from J, with 19 bases between. This CDR3 has 14 amino acids. Germline-derived CDR1 and CDR2 are SGHTA and FQGNSA. The chain's CDR3 is CASSLSRSGVPQYF. The CDR3 region has the DNA TGTGCCAGCAGCTTGAGCCGGTCAGGGGTCCCCCAGTACTTC.

This clonotype was observed at least ten times. This rearrangement joins TRBV20-1 to TRBJ2-5; D gene uncertain. This CDR3 has 10 residues. V was clipped by 0 bases and J by 4 bases, with 0 bases between them. CDR1 and CDR2 from the germline V gene are DFQATT and SNEGSKA (reference sequence). CDR3 in DNA: TGCAGTGCTAGAGAAGAGACCCAGTACTTC. The encoded protein is CSAREETQYF.

The rearrangement uses TRBV6-2 or TRBV6-3 and TRBJ2-5; D gene unclear. V shed 2 bases and J shed 11 bases, with 12 bases lying between them. Per germline, CDR1 MNHEY and CDR2 SVGEGT. The CDR3 is made up of 12 amino acids. CDR3 DNA sequence: TGTGCCAGCAGTTACGCCCCGGGCAAGCAGTACTTC. Residues: CASSYAPGKQYF.

This clonotype has just a few counts. The chain is built from TRBV27 and TRBJ1-5; TRBD1 matches 7 bases. The CDR3 contains 13 residues. V gave up 4 bases and J gave up 7 bases; unmatched junction bases: 4. Per the germline V gene, CDR1 is MNHEY and CDR2 is SMNVEV (reference sequence). In nucleotides, the CDR3 is TGTGCCAGCAGTTGGGGGACAGACCAGCCCCAGCATTTT. This sequence encodes CASSWGTDQPQHF.

This clonotype was counted between two and nine times. V gene TRBV29-1 combines with J gene TRBJ2-1; possibly TRBD2 for D (6 bases). This CDR3 comprises 12 residues. Germline V gene lookup returns CDR1 SQVTM and CDR2 ANQGSEA. V lost 6 bases and J 10 bases, leaving 16 bases between the germline ends. CDR3 DNA sequence: TGCAGCGTCACCATATGGACTACGGAGCAGTTCTTC. Translating gives CSVTIWTTEQFF.

This clonotype was seen more than once but under ten times. This chain uses TRBV20-1 with TRBJ2-1, with 11 bases fitting TRBD2. This CDR3 has 18 residues. CDR1 DFQATT and CDR2 SNEGSKA come from the germline V gene (reference sequence). Losses at the gene ends were 5 bases for V and 2 bases for J; bases not matched to a gene: 14. The chain's CDR3 is CSAGPGLAVQGTYNEQFF. The DNA for the CDR3 is TGCAGTGCTGGACCGGGACTAGCGGTTCAGGGGACCTACAATGAGCAGTTCTTC.

There are a few counts of this clonotype. The genes are TRBV18 and TRBJ1-2; a weak D match, TRBD1 (6 bases). From germline, CDR1 is KGHSH and CDR2 LQKENI. This CDR3 has 13 amino acids. Trimming pared 1 base from V and 8 bases from J, leaving 11 bases between. CDR3 DNA sequence: TGTGCCAGCTCACCACTGGCAGGGGAAGGCTACACCTTC. Protein: CASSPLAGEGYTF.

A few counts support this clonotype. One end of the junction fails to match germline, which may point to a read error. The CDR3 loop is CMTGGTINYGYTF. CDR3 DNA sequence: TGCATGACCGGGGGCACCATTAACTATGGCTACACCTTC. V gene TRBV28 combines with J gene TRBJ1-2, with D maybe TRBD1 (6 bases). This CDR3 spans 13 amino acids. Germline V gene data show CDR1 as MDHEN and CDR2 as SYDVKM.

The chain links TRBV5-1 to TRBJ1-6, with D possibly TRBD1 on 5 matching bases. The germline V gene has CDR1 SGHRS and CDR2 YFSETQ. The CDR3 contains 13 residues. Trimming took off 0 bases at V and 13 bases at J, with 11 bases between the two ends. The CDR3 loop is CASSLAAGPPLHF. The CDR3 nucleotides read TGCGCCAGCAGCTTGGCCGCGGGACCTCCCCTCCACTTT.

J is TRBJ2-4 and V is TRBV6-5, with a tentative D call TRBD2 (6 bases). The DNA end lines up better with TRBJ2-7; the J call may be wrong. Germline CDR1 is MNHEY and CDR2 is SVGAGI. CDR3 length: 12 amino acids. The CDR3 region is CASSRGLGEQYF. In DNA form, the CDR3 reads TGTGCCAGCAGCCGGGGACTGGGCGAGCAGTACTTC.

This clonotype was counted between two and nine times. A read error may account for a junction end that differs from germline. The rearrangement uses TRBV7-2 and TRBJ2-6; 7 nucleotides align to TRBD2. Germline V gene data show CDR1 as SGHTA and CDR2 as FQGNSA. The CDR3 extends over 12 amino acids. The CDR3 is CARRRGVNVLTF. CDR3 sequence (DNA): TGTGCCAGACGTCGGGGGGTCAACGTCCTGACTTTC. Variable domain in full (rest from reference TRBV7-2 and TRBJ2-6): GAGVSQSPSNKVTEKGKDVELRCDPISGHTALYWYRQSLGQGLEFLIYFQGNSAPDKSGLPSDRFSAERTGGSVSTLTIQRTQQEDSAVYLCARRRGVNVLTFGAGSRLTVL.

There are a few counts of this clonotype. This chain links TRBV7-2 with TRBJ2-7; no clear D. Germline-derived CDR1 and CDR2 are SGHTA and FQGNSA. The CDR3 is 14 residues long. Between the trimmed V and J ends, which lost 1 base and 0 bases, there was a span of 7 bases. The chain's CDR3 is CASSLDASSYEQYF. CDR3 in DNA: TGTGCCAGCAGCTTAGATGCTAGCTCCTACGAGCAGTACTTC.

The CDR3 bases are TGTGCCAGCAGCCTACAAGGACAGTTCGGAAATGAAAAACTGTTTTTT. Protein sequence: CASSLQGQFGNEKLFF. The V call is TRBV7-9, the J call TRBJ1-4; TRBD1 might be the D (6 bases). CDR1 is SEHNR, CDR2 FQNEAQ, per germline (reference sequence). CDR3 length: 16 amino acids. V dropped 5 bases and J dropped 5 bases, with 18 bases sitting between them. The whole variable domain, remainder taken from reference TRBV7-9 and TRBJ1-4, is DTGVSQNPRHKITKRGQNVTFRCDPISEHNRLYWYRQTLGQGPEFLTYFQNEAQLEKSRLLSDRFSAERPKGSFSTLEIQRTEQGDSAMYLCASSLQGQFGNEKLFFGSGTQLSVL.

This clonotype showed up just a few times. This chain connects TRBV5-1 to TRBJ2-1; 8 bases match TRBD2. V dropped 6 bases and J dropped 7; count of bases not matched to a gene: 9. The CDR3 is 14 residues long. Germline assignment: CDR1 SGHRS and CDR2 YFSETQ. CDR3 sequence (DNA): TGCGCCAGCACTCTGGGACTAGAGGGTAATGAGCAGTTCTTC. As protein: CASTLGLEGNEQFF.

The chain employs TRBV6-5 and TRBJ1-4; D not resolved. Per the germline V gene, CDR1 is MNHEY and CDR2 is SVGAGI. The CDR3 spans 13 residues. V lost 6 bases and J 4 bases, leaving 9 bases between the germline ends. CDR3 region: CASSLQSNEKLFF. DNA for the CDR3: TGTGCCAGCAGCCTCCAGAGTAATGAAAAACTGTTTTTT.

This clonotype was detected only a few times. This sequence joins TRBV7-2 and TRBJ2-1; D remains ambiguous. The CDR3 totals 16 residues. V lost 5 bases, J lost 9 bases, and 23 bases lay in between. The germline CDR1 and CDR2 sequences are SGHTA and FQGNSA. In DNA form, the CDR3 reads TGTGCCAGCAGCCACTCTCAGAACCCCCCCGGCGGTGAGCAGTTCTTC. Translating gives CASSHSQNPPGGEQFF.

This clonotype has more than one count but fewer than ten. The chain couples TRBV10-1 to TRBJ1-1; possibly TRBD1 for D (5 bases). The CDR3 loop spans 14 amino acids. Per the germline V gene, CDR1 is WNHNN and CDR2 is SYGVQD (reference sequence). The ends were cut back, 3 bases at V and 3 bases at J, with 11 bases in the middle. Here the CDR3 DNA reads TGCGCCAGCAGTGACGTTAGGGGAGACACTGAAGCTTTCTTT. As protein: CASSDVRGDTEAFF.

The chain carries TRBV20-1 and TRBJ1-6; 11 bases map to TRBD1. CDR1 and CDR2 from the germline V gene are DFQATT and SNEGSKA (reference sequence). The CDR3 is 14 amino acids. After removal of 5 bases from V and 10 bases from J, the junction contained 7 bases not matched to a gene. In DNA, the CDR3 is TGCAGTGCTCCCCAGGGACAGGGGGTCTCACCCCTCCACTTT. Translation: CSAPQGQGVSPLHF.